This T cell receptor (beta chain) emerged from a study of shared clonotypes between healthy human individuals. In the study overall: CD4 naive and CD4 memory each took three plates per donor, while CD8 naive took two and CD8 memory one. Overall study results and limits: Having only a few donors restricted how much genetic and exposure-history diversity was captured.

Losses at the gene ends were 2 bases for V and 8 bases for J; bases not matched to a gene: 7. The germline CDR1 and CDR2 sequences are PRHDT and FYEKMQ (reference sequence). The CDR3 covers 15 residues. Here immunoSEQ multiplex PCR was the method, and the copy in TCRdb shows in-frame clones only, minus some. The table lists 2 million or so clones, 85% to 95% of them singletons, with 0.13% in the top ten. In the case of this clone: As yet, its antigen is unknown.

Donors, healthy HIV-negative adults, lacked recent acute infections or vaccinations. The TCR originated in a man between 18 and 35 years old in good health. Sequencing input: naive CD4+ T cells sorted from blood. Subset indicated: CD45RA+ positively selected. This chain connects TRBV13 to TRBJ2-4; 9 nucleotides agree with TRBD1. The CDR3 DNA follows: TGTGCCAGCAGCTTAAGGGACAGGGCGCTGGACATTCAGTACTTC. Protein sequence: CASSLRDRALDIQYF. Supplemented by reference TRBV13 and TRBJ2-4, the full variable domain reads AAGVIQSPRHLIKEKRETATLKCYPIPRHDTVYWYQQGPGQDPQFLISFYEKMQSDKGSIPDRFSAQQFSDYHSELNMSSLELGDSALYFCASSLRDRALDIQYFGAGTRLSVL.